Following are 5 T cell receptor beta chains from one sample sequenced in a study of T cells in Graves' hyperthyroidism and ophthalmopathy. Regions amplified from RNA transcripts were the TCR beta CDR3 regions. The HTBI primer set drove a first-round RT-PCR of the TCR CDR3. TCRdb processed the multiplex PCR reads anew with MiXCR; each CDR3 protein has one entry. Of approximately 360,000 distinct CDR3 sequences listed, roughly 14% are singletons. Source material: blood. The receptors were gathered from a woman between 18 and 29 years old with Graves' hyperthyroidism that later progressed to Graves' ophthalmopathy.

This clonotype occurred a few times. The chain employs TRBV27 and TRBJ2-1; TRBD2 matches at 10 bases. From germline, CDR1 is MNHEY and CDR2 SMNVEV (reference sequence). V shed 5 bases, J shed 9 bases, and the junction held 13 bases outside the gene matches. The CDR3 extends over 16 amino acids. The CDR3 sequence is CASSRASGLALAEQFF. As DNA, the CDR3 is TGTGCCAGCAGTAGGGCCTCGGGACTAGCGTTGGCTGAGCAGTTCTTC.

This clonotype was seen just once. A much larger clone lies one base from this, so it may be a read error. The J gene is TRBJ2-1, the V gene TRBV20-1; a weak D match, TRBD2 (5 bases). The CDR3 is 14 amino acids. From germline, CDR1 is DFQATT and CDR2 SNEGSKA (reference sequence). As DNA, the CDR3 is TGCAGTGCTAGAGGTGGGAGCTTTTACAATGGGCAGTTCTTC. It is translated as CSARGGSFYNGQFF.

J is TRBJ2-1 and V is TRBV24-1; D gene uncertain. Per the germline V gene, CDR1 is KGHDR and CDR2 is SFDVKD. V was pared by 9 bases and J by 6 bases, with 8 bases between. This CDR3 has 11 amino acids. The CDR3 DNA sequence: TGTGCCACCGAGATTCTCAATGAGCAGTTCTTC. As protein: CATEILNEQFF.

J is TRBJ2-1 and V is TRBV5-1; D call uncertain. Germline V gene lookup returns CDR1 SGHRS and CDR2 YFSETQ. V lost 2 bases and J lost 10, with 7 bases in between. The length of the CDR3 is 11 residues. The CDR3 loop is CASSFSEEQFF. The CDR3 nucleotides are TGCGCCAGCAGCTTCTCTGAAGAGCAGTTCTTC. Using reference TRBV5-1 and TRBJ2-1 for the parts outside the CDR3, the full variable domain is KAGVTQTPRYLIKTRGQQVTLSCSPISGHRSVSWYQQTPGQGLQFLFEYFSETQRNKGNFPGRFSGRQFSNSRSEMNVSTLELGDSALYLCASSFSEEQFFGPGTRLTVL.

Concerning this clonotype: Sequence at one end of the junction differs from germline and may be a read error. This chain links TRBV12-3 or TRBV12-4 with TRBJ1-2, with TRBD1 matching over 7 bases. The CDR3 consists of 14 residues. The DNA for the CDR3 is TGTGTCAGCAGAAGCCGGGACCCCCTAGGGGGCCACACCTTC. Amino acids: CVSRSRDPLGGHTF.